This TCR beta chain was captured in a study of siplizumab effects on memory and regulatory T cells. General study points: No functional test confirmed suppression by proliferating siplizumab-culture Tregs. Unstimulated subsets contained matches for only a minor fraction of alloreactive clones. Memory cells seemed less diverse than naive T cells, which also seemed major contributors to the alloresponse.

As for this clone: Its antigen is currently unknown.

Three pairs of donors had their unstimulated naive, memory, effector memory and TEMRA subsets sequenced. The assay was immunoSEQ multiplex PCR, and TCRdb's table has in-frame clones only and misses some. The repertoire consists of tens of thousands of clones, with around 97% occurring once and the leading ten covering around 1%. Sequences were obtained from naive CD8+ T cells sorted from blood. This TCR derives from a human donor in good health.

Here the CDR3 DNA reads TGTGCCAGTAGTATTCTCGGTAGCACAGATACGCAGTATTTT. Amino acid sequence: CASSILGSTDTQYF. This chain links TRBV19 with TRBJ2-3; no clear D. The V gene lost 3 bases and the J gene lost 0 bases, with 7 bases spanning the gap. Germline CDR1 reads LNHDA; CDR2 reads SQIVND (reference sequence). This CDR3 comprises 14 residues.